The text below deals with one TCR beta chain. Its recognized antigen is unknown. No much larger clone is present one base from it, and per-base qualities are unavailable. This sample is part of a study of blood T cells in healthy people across ages (dated by TCRdb to the mid-2010s). Background for the entire study: In model experiments, template switching captured about one uniquely barcoded TCR beta cDNA molecule for every two T cells. To track age-related changes in TCR beta repertoire diversity, the study relied on deep sequencing normalized with unique cDNA molecular identifiers. Four age groups were formed from the donors: young (average roughly 15 years), middle-aged (approximately 40), aged (62) and long-lived (approximately 78). The study analyzed two additional independent replicas of 1 million unique cDNA reads from the same blood draw for two donors, one aged 18 to 30 and one aged 80 or older.

Counted from cysteine to phenylalanine, this CDR3 has 16 amino acids. Just CDR3 DNA is preserved here, 48 bases in frame from base 1. Trimming takes 6 bases off V and 6 bases off J; junction bases not matched to a gene: 13. Reading the germline V gene gives CDR1 SGHTA and CDR2 FQGNSA. The research as a whole found: Because the CMV infection status of the donors was unknown, age-related changes in expanded clonotypes may potentially have been confounded. Compared with the aged group, the long-lived group had more naive CD4+ T cells, fewer expanded clones and increased TCR diversity, a pattern suggesting age selection. Observed TCR beta diversity correlated strongly with the percentage of naive T cells measured by flow cytometry. As age increased, observed TCR beta diversity per million T cells dropped in a roughly linear way, and a significant reduction was already evident by age roughly 40. Since profiling was done on bulk unsorted PBMCs, naive and antigen-experienced compartments could not be conclusively compared. Estimates of total diversity based on one million sequenced T cells were considered lower bounds and underestimates.

Systemically healthy Caucasian individuals from Russia, 39 in total and aged 6 to 90 years, were included as donors. Each donor gave around 9 milliliters of peripheral blood, collected into EDTA-treated Vacutainer tubes. Ficoll-Paque density-gradient centrifugation was used to isolate PBMCs, with at least 7 million per sample. Trizol reagent was used to extract total RNA from the PBMCs, yielding at least 5.5 micrograms per sample. For every donor, an aliquot of PBMCs went through flow cytometry to measure the percentages of naive CD45RAhigh/CD27high T cells. The method behind the library was 5' RACE. Sequencing was performed on an Illumina HiSeq 2500. The second PCR ran for roughly 7 to 12 cycles and used a J-beta primer mix along with a sample-barcoded 5' primer. A template-switch 5' adaptor carrying 12 random nucleotides introduced a unique molecular identifier onto each TCR beta cDNA molecule. At least 3 million CDR3-containing paired-end reads were obtained from each sample. The Mint cDNA synthesis kit, primed by a TRBC-specific oligonucleotide, was used to synthesize first-strand cDNA from all RNA. Following uracil-DNA glycosylase treatment, all cDNA underwent a first 18-cycle PCR with the universal primers M1SS and BC2_uni_R. As for the authors' bioinformatics: For normalization, 1 million high-quality reads were randomly selected from each sample, with every read carrying a distinct molecular identifier. Reads with shared molecular identifiers were discarded instead of being binned into consensus sequences. MiTCR, set to a Q25 quality threshold and the strictest error-elimination algorithm, was used for CDR3 identification, clonotype clustering and error correction. A nonparametric unseen species model with Euler transformation was used to estimate lower-bound total TCR beta diversity. TCRdb reran the public reads through fastp at Q25 and MiXCR, keeping productive beta chains. Rows with a matching CDR3 protein are joined into one entry that keeps the most common DNA and genes. Here the V and J calls rest on TCRdb's processing, not on the authors' analysis. The sample table holds 750,000 or so distinct CDR3 sequences, of which 25% were seen once. Of the sample, under 10% is held by the ten largest clones.

These data were also reused for a study on T cells of mothers and their children. The second study's authors report: Nine systemically healthy Caucasian individuals, comprising three mothers and their six children, were included as donors. cDNA synthesis consumed the entire amount of extracted RNA, loaded at approximately 1.6 ug RNA in each 15 ul reaction. In the second PCR, sample barcodes and 2-4 random nucleotides were introduced via the M1S primer. More than 8.5 million TCR beta CDR3 reads were obtained from each mother, and approximately 3 million reads were obtained from each child. In both related and unrelated pairs, thymic selection shapes the output of TCR recombination in a similar way, with inherited differences having only a minor effect. Normalized repertoire overlap in related mother-child pairs was always slightly higher than in unrelated mother-child pairs, but the difference was never significant. With a sensitivity of 90 to 100 clones per million clonotypes, no persistent microchimeric T cell clones were detected. The study used deep NGS to compare TCR beta repertoires of mothers and children, seeking features distinguishing related mother-child pairs from unrelated individuals. On average, the children were about 10 +/- 4 years old, while the mothers were around 40 +/- 4 years old. After adapter ligation with NEBNext reagents, the libraries were sequenced on Illumina HiSeq 2000 with 100+100 nt paired-end reads. To prevent cross-contamination, the mother and child libraries were prepared one month apart and sequenced in separate runs. Between 500,000 and 2,000,000 distinct TCR beta clonotypes were identified per donor. Naive TCR beta clonotypes were estimated from low-frequency clonotypes matched to each donor's FACS-determined naive share, without sorting.

The clonotype was recovered from a boy younger than 18 in good health. The sequenced sample consisted of blood. Recombination joined TRBV7-2 with TRBJ2-4; TRBD1 lines up with 8 middle nucleotides. CDR3 region: CASSQPGGRLRNIQYF. The DNA sequence follows: TGTGCCAGCAGTCAACCAGGGGGCCGACTGAGAAACATTCAGTACTTC.